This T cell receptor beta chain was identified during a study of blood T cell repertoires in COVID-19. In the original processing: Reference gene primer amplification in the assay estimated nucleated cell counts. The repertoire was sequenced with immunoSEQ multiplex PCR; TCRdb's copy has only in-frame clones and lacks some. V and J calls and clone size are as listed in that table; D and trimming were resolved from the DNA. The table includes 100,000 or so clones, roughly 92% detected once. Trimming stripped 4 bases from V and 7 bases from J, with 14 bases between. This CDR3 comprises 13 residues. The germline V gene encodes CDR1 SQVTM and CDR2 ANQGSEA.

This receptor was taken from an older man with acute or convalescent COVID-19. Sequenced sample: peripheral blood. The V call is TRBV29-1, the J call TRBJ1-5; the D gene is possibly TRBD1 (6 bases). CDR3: CSVAQGLGQPQHF. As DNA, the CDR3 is TGCAGCGTTGCCCAGGGGTTGGGGCAGCCCCAGCATTTT.